The 12 T cell receptor beta chains in this list originate from one sample, sequenced in a study of blood T cell repertoires in COVID-19. Clones were sequenced by immunoSEQ multiplex PCR, and TCRdb holds only the in-frame ones, with some missing. The sample lists roughly 250,000 clones; more than 75% were seen once. Sequencing used PBMCs or T cells enriched from blood (not recorded which). The receptors were gathered from a woman between 40 and 55 years old with acute COVID-19.

The chain uses TRBV7-7 and TRBJ2-2; 9 positions match TRBD1. The CDR3 spans 15 residues. V dropped 5 bases and J dropped 4; count of bases not matched to a gene: 5. CDR1 is SSHAT and CDR2 is FNYEAQ in the germline V gene (reference sequence). This CDR3 is CASSAGQGTTGELFF. CDR3 DNA: TGTGCCAGCAGCGCCGGACAGGGGACCACCGGGGAGCTGTTTTTT.

The chain links TRBV11-3 to TRBJ2-2, with 9 bases matching TRBD2. CDR1 is SGHNT, CDR2 YENEEA, per germline. V was pared by 5 bases and J by 6 bases, with 10 bases of the junction left unmatched. The CDR3 has 16 amino acids. CDR3 nucleotide sequence: TGTGCCAGCAGCCCCGGACGGGTAGCGGGGGCCGGGGAGCTGTTTTTT. Translated, it gives CASSPGRVAGAGELFF.

V usage is TRBV5-4 and J usage is TRBJ2-2; TRBD2 matches at 7 bases. This CDR3 region has 17 residues. J was trimmed by 3 bases and V by 2 bases; bases with no gene match: 10. CDR1 is SGHNT, CDR2 YYREEE, per germline (reference sequence). CDR3 sequence: CASSFWTSVAHTGELFF. As DNA, the CDR3 is TGTGCCAGCAGCTTTTGGACTAGTGTGGCCCACACCGGGGAGCTGTTTTTT.

The CDR3 nucleotides are TGTGCCAGCAGTTCGAACCTATATGGCTACACCTTC. Translating gives CASSSNLYGYTF. This rearrangement joins TRBV28 to TRBJ1-2; no definite D call. The CDR3 runs to 12 residues. The germline gives CDR1 MDHEN, CDR2 SYDVKM. Trimming stripped 4 bases from V and 5 bases from J, with 8 bases between.

V and J are TRBV2 and TRBJ2-7; 10 nucleotides agree with TRBD1. This CDR3 has 20 amino acids. The junction had 26 bases not matched to a gene; V was cut back by 6 bases and J by 6 bases. From germline, CDR1 is SNHLY and CDR2 FYNNEI. The CDR3 is CASRTIGRDRGPILPSEQYF. For the CDR3, the DNA is TGTGCCAGCAGAACTATAGGCCGGGACAGGGGTCCCATTTTGCCCTCCGAGCAGTACTTC.

The chain combines TRBV7-9 with TRBJ2-1; 11 nucleotides align to TRBD2. V was pared by 3 bases and J by 4 bases, with 2 bases of the junction left unmatched. The CDR3 is made up of 15 amino acids. Germline CDR1 SEHNR, CDR2 FQNEAQ (reference sequence). The CDR3 region is CASSFGTSGYNEQFF. The CDR3 nucleotides are TGTGCCAGCAGCTTTGGGACTAGCGGTTACAATGAGCAGTTCTTC.

The rearrangement joins TRBV5-1 to TRBJ2-7, with 9 nucleotides matching TRBD2. The CDR3 has 15 residues. Unmatched junction bases numbered 8, after V lost 0 bases and J lost 7 bases. The germline CDR1 and CDR2 sequences are SGHRS and YFSETQ. CDR3 in amino acids: CASSLVLAGPTEQYF. Here the CDR3 DNA reads TGCGCCAGCAGCTTGGTTCTAGCGGGACCTACGGAGCAGTACTTC.

This clone appeared a single time. This chain joins TRBV9 and TRBJ2-3; TRBD2 aligns across 9 bases. Germline CDR1 is SGDLS and CDR2 is YYNGEE. V was clipped by 2 bases and J by 8 bases; unmatched bases: 6. The CDR3 loop spans 14 amino acids. The CDR3 protein is CASSVNIAGATQYF. The CDR3 DNA reads as TGTGCCAGCAGCGTCAATATAGCGGGGGCTACGCAGTATTTT.

The chain employs TRBV5-1 and TRBJ2-7; D perhaps matches TRBD1 (5 bases). CDR1 is SGHRS, CDR2 YFSETQ, per germline. The CDR3 is made up of 14 amino acids. V lost 3 bases and J 2 bases, leaving 12 bases between the germline ends. The CDR3 loop reads CASSSGFGPYEQYF. The CDR3, as DNA: TGCGCCAGCAGCTCAGGGTTCGGTCCCTACGAGCAGTACTTC.

J is TRBJ2-1 and V is TRBV11-3; TRBD2 agrees at 9 bases. V trimming: 4 bases; J trimming: 3 bases; junction bases outside the gene matches: 4. Germline V CDR1 and CDR2: SGHNT, YENEEA. The CDR3 runs 15 residues. The CDR3 loop is CASSWLTSGYNEQFF. CDR3 sequence (DNA): TGTGCCAGCAGCTGGCTGACTAGCGGCTACAATGAGCAGTTCTTC.

V is TRBV9 and J is TRBJ2-3; TRBD2 matches 11 bases. This CDR3 is built from 15 residues. The germline CDR1 and CDR2 sequences are SGDLS and YYNGEE. The V and J ends lost 5 bases and 3 bases, in that order; junction bases with no gene match: 5. The CDR3 DNA sequence: TGTGCCAGCAGAGCCACTAGCGGGGGAACAGATACGCAGTATTTT. Translation gives CASRATSGGTDTQYF.

The J gene is TRBJ2-5, the V gene TRBV24-1; 9 positions agree with TRBD2. J was trimmed by 3 bases and V by 4 bases; bases with no gene match: 11. This CDR3 has 17 residues. Germline values: CDR1 KGHDR, CDR2 SFDVKD. The CDR3 coding sequence is TGTGCCACCAGTGACCCCCGGCGGGCGGGGGGGAAAGAGACCCAGTACTTC. Translating gives CATSDPRRAGGKETQYF.